Detailed here is one T cell receptor (beta chain). CDR3 length: 12 residues. V was shortened by 4 bases and J by 7 bases, with 8 bases between the two germline ends. Per the authors' pipeline: Amplification with reference gene primers provided the estimates of nucleated cell counts. Assay: immunoSEQ multiplex PCR; the TCRdb copy retains only in-frame clones and omits some. That table gives V, J and clone size, and the DNA gave D and trimming. The sample lists roughly 40,000 clones; 90% to 95% were seen once. Seattle researchers signed up patients amid active infection and tracked them longitudinally. The data belong to a study of blood T cell repertoires in COVID-19. On the study more broadly: Researchers got acute and convalescent COVID-19 samples from the United States, Italy and Spain.

The sample was peripheral blood. V gene TRBV12-3 or TRBV12-4 combines with J gene TRBJ1-5, with D maybe TRBD1 (6 bases). This receptor was taken from a middle-aged man with COVID-19, enrolled during active disease. The CDR3 sequence is CASSSRGQPQHF. The CDR3 nucleotides are TGTGCCAGCAGTTCCAGGGGACAGCCCCAGCATTTT.